This note documents a single T cell receptor (beta chain) sequence. Its antigen is still unknown. J lost 9 bases, V lost 0 bases, and 5 bases had no gene match. Germline V lookup: CDR1 LGHNA, CDR2 YSLEER. The CDR3 loop spans 15 amino acids. Second-dose intervals near 4 or 12 weeks were combined. This sample is drawn from a study of T cell responses to AZD1222 COVID-19 vaccine. General study findings and limits: Donors skewed white British and female; clonal diversity was possibly underestimated. Baseline testing showed seropositivity in only 5 or 6 AZD1222 recipients. Following two doses of AZD1222, Spike-specific TCR breadth and depth rose.

Generated by immunoSEQ multiplex PCR, the TCRdb table keeps only in-frame clones and is missing some. Among about 39,000 clones listed, 70% to 90% were seen once. Sequences were derived from peripheral blood, sampled 28 days after the second AZD1222 dose. The TCR originated in an adult who received the AZD1222 COVID-19 vaccine. The chain uses TRBV4-3 and TRBJ2-1; 10 nucleotides align to TRBD2. DNA for the CDR3: TGCGCCAGCAGCCAAGATCTAGCGGGAGTCAGTGAGCAGTTCTTC. Protein product: CASSQDLAGVSEQFF.